Below, one T cell receptor (beta chain) is given with its context. The sample comes from a study of T cell responses to AZD1222 COVID-19 vaccine. CDR3 length equals 15 residues. V shed 5 bases and J 8 bases; nucleotides not matched to a gene: 9. The germline gives CDR1 MNHEY, CDR2 SMNVEV (reference sequence). Only in-frame clones appear in the TCRdb table, and some are missing; sequencing was by immunoSEQ multiplex PCR. The sample consists of 85,000 to 90,000 clones, 70% to 90% of them appearing once. Sequencing was performed on peripheral blood, taken on day 0 of MenACWY control vaccination. The clonotype originates from an adult in good health. This chain uses TRBV27 with TRBJ1-6, with 7 bases matching TRBD1. The chain's CDR3 is CASSPRQGLDSPLHF. The DNA of the CDR3 is TGTGCCAGCAGTCCACGACAGGGTCTGGATTCACCCCTCCACTTT.